This T cell receptor (beta chain) was sequenced for a study of T cells after yellow fever vaccination. Looking at the study overall: Researchers used SMART-Seq v4 Ultra Low Input to prepare fractions that had low cell numbers. Study-wide findings and caveats: Clones from primary vaccination mostly reappeared after the booster (less than 98% CD4, about 88% CD8). Contamination by abundant bulk-population clonotypes could be present in FACS-sorted repertoires.

One entry per CDR3 protein, called by TCRdb with MiXCR from the 5' RACE reads. The sample consists of approximately 300,000 distinct CDR3 sequences, around 7% of them appearing once. This clonotype was seen ten or more times. The antigen is unknown. The CDR3 runs 15 residues. Germline assignment: CDR1 SGHNT and CDR2 YYREEE (reference sequence). V gave up 0 bases and J gave up 2 bases, with 10 bases separating them. The chain carries TRBV5-4 and TRBJ2-3; tentatively, D is TRBD1 or TRBD2 (6 bases each). This sequence originates from a man between 18 and 35 years old who received the YFV17D yellow fever vaccine. The sequencing here drew on PBMCs, taken more than 40 days after the first yellow fever vaccination. The chain's CDR3 is CASSLDGGYTDTQYF. The CDR3, as DNA: TGTGCCAGCAGCTTGGACGGGGGCTACACAGATACGCAGTATTTT.